The present T cell receptor (beta chain) was sequenced within a study of T cell changes during pregnancy in multiple sclerosis. The CDR3 is 15 amino acids. The germline gives CDR1 LNHDA, CDR2 SQIVND (reference sequence). V dropped 5 bases and J dropped 5; count of bases not matched to a gene: 9. Clones were sequenced by immunoSEQ multiplex PCR, and TCRdb holds only the in-frame ones, with some missing. The sample comprises about 67,000 clones, 92% of which are singletons, and roughly 1.6% rests with the top ten. The chain couples TRBV19 to TRBJ2-3; TRBD1 agrees at 8 bases. This clonotype was obtained from a female donor with multiple sclerosis, enrolled in a pregnancy study. This specimen consisted of peripheral blood, obtained after pregnancy. The CDR3 DNA reads TGTGCCAGTAGTGCCTGGACAGGGTCGATAGATACGCAGTATTTT. The encoded protein is CASSAWTGSIDTQYF.